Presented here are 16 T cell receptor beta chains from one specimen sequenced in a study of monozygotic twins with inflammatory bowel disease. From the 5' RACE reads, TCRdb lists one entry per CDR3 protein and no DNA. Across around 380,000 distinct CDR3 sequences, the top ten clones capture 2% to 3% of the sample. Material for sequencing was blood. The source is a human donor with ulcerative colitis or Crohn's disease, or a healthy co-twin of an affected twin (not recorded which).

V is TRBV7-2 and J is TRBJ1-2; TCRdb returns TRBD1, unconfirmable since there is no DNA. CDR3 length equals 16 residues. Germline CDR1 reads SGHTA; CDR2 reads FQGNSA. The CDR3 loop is CASSYGQGTANYGYTF.

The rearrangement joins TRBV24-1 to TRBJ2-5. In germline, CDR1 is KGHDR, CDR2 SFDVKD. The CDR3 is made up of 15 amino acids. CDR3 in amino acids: CATSDPTRYQETQYF.

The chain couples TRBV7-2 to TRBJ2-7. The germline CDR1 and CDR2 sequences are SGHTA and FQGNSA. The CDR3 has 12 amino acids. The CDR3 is CASSLVNGGRYF. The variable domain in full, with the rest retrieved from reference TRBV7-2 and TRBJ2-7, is GAGVSQSPSNKVTEKGKDVELRCDPISGHTALYWYRQSLGQGLEFLIYFQGNSAPDKSGLPSDRFSAERTGGSVSTLTIQRTQQEDSAVYLCASSLVNGGRYFGPGTRLTVT.

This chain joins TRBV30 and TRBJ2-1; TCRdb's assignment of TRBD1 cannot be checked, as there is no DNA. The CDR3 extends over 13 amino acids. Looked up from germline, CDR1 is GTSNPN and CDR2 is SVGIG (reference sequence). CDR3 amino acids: CAWITGGYNEQFF.

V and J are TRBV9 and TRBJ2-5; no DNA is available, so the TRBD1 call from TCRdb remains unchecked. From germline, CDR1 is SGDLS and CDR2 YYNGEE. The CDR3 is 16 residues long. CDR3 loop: CASTRRGGGVQETQYF.

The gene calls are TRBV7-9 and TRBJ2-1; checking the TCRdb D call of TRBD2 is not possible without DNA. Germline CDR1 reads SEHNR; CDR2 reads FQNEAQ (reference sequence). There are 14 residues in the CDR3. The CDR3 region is CASSPRDSKGEQFF.

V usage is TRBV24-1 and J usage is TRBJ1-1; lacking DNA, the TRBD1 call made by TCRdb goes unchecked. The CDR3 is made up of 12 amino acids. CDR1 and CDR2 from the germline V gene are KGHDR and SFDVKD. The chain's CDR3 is CATNDRGTEAFF.

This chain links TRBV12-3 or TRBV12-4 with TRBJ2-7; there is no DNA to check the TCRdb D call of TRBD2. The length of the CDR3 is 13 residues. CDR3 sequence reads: CASRRLGSYEQYF.

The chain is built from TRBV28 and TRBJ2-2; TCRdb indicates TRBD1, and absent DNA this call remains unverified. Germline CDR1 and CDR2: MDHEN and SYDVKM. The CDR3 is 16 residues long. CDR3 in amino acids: CASSLYPARGPGELFF. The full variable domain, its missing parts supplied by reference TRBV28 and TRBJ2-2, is DVKVTQSSRYLVKRTGEKVFLECVQDMDHENMFWYRQDPGLGLRLIYFSYDVKMKEKGDIPEGYSVSREKKERFSLILESASTNQTSMYLCASSLYPARGPGELFFGEGSRLTVL.

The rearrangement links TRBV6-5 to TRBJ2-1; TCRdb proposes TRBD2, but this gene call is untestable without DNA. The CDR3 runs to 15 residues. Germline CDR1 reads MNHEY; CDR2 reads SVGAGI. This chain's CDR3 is CASSYSGTSYNEQFF.

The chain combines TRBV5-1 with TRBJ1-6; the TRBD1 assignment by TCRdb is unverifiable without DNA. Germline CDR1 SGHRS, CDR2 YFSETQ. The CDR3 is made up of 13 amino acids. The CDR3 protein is CASRDRENSPLHF.

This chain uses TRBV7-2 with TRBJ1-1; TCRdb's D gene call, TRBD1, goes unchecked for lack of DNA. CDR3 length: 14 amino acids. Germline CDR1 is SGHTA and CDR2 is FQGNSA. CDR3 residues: CASSLYGANTEAFF.

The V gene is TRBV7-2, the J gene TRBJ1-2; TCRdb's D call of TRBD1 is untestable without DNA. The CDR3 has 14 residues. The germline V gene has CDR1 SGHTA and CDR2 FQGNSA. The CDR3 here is CASSRTGPLYGYTF.

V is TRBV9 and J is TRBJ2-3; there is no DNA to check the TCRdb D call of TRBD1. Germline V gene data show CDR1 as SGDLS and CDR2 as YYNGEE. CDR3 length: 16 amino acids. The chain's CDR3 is CASSVGPGQGTNTQYF.

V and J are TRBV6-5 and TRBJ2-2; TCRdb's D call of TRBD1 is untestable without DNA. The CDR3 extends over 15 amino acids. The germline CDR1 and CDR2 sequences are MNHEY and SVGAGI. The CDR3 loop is CASSYARGGTGELFF.

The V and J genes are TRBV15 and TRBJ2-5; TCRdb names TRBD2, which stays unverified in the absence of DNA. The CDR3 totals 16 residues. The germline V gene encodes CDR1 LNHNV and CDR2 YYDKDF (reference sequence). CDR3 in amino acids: CATTRTSGGRGETQYF.